Presented here are 11 T cell receptor beta chains from one specimen sequenced in a study of cytomegalovirus exposure and HLA in healthy donors. The PCR employed 60 Vbeta primers together with 13 Jbeta primers. Sequencing was performed with immunoSEQ multiplex PCR; in TCRdb, only in-frame clones are kept and a portion is missing. The repertoire holds about 100,000 clones, around 77% seen once, with around 6.6% in the top ten. Input material: PBMCs. The receptors originated from a man in his forties or fifties in good health and CMV-seropositive.

This clone came up a few times. The chain carries TRBV4-3 and TRBJ2-6; 8 nucleotides match TRBD1. The V gene end was trimmed by 4 bases and the J gene end by 0 bases; junction bases not matched to a gene: 17. From germline, CDR1 is LGHNA and CDR2 YSLEER. CDR3 length: 21 amino acids. CDR3 coding DNA: TGCGCCAGCAGCCCCAACGGACAGGGCGAACCTATCGGCTCTGGGGCCAACGTCCTGACTTTC. Translated, it gives CASSPNGQGEPIGSGANVLTF.

The chain combines TRBV6-4 with TRBJ2-2, with D uncertain. The CDR3 length is 13 residues. Trimming stripped 0 bases from V and 6 bases from J, with 5 bases between. Germline V lookup: CDR1 MRHNA, CDR2 SNTAGT. The CDR3 reads CASSDSNAGELFF. As DNA, the CDR3 is TGTGCCAGCAGTGACTCTAATGCCGGGGAGCTGTTTTTT.

This clone has a single count. This CDR3 is also generated by other DNA sequences in the sample. The rearrangement uses TRBV7-2 and TRBJ2-3; the D gene is possibly TRBD1 (6 bases). CDR1 is SGHTA and CDR2 is FQGNSA in the germline V gene. CDR3 length equals 14 residues. V was trimmed by 5 bases and J by 0 bases, leaving 9 bases between them. CDR3 in amino acids: CASSRGGSTDTQYF. Written as DNA, the CDR3 is TGTGCCAGCAGCCGAGGGGGTAGCACAGATACGCAGTATTTT.

The chain couples TRBV19 to TRBJ1-5; D is perhaps TRBD1 (6 bases). CDR3 size: 16 residues. Trimming pared 1 base from V and 4 bases from J, leaving 14 bases between. Germline V gives CDR1 LNHDA, CDR2 SQIVND (reference sequence). The CDR3 region has the DNA TGTGCCAGTAGTATAGCTGGGACACAGATAAATCAGCCCCAGCATTTT. It translates to CASSIAGTQINQPQHF. Supplemented by reference TRBV19 and TRBJ1-5, the full variable domain reads DGGITQSPKYLFRKEGQNVTLSCEQNLNHDAMYWYRQDPGQGLRLIYYSQIVNDFQKGDIAEGYSVSREKKESFPLTVTSAQKNPTAFYLCASSIAGTQINQPQHFGDGTRLSIL.

V usage is TRBV29-1 and J usage is TRBJ2-2; a possible D gene is TRBD1 (7 bases). Germline-derived CDR1 and CDR2 are SQVTM and ANQGSEA. The germline V and J ends were trimmed by 8 bases and 4 bases, with 14 bases remaining between them. CDR3 length: 13 amino acids. The CDR3 sequence is CSTRQGGTGELFF. The CDR3 DNA reads TGCAGCACCCGACAGGGAGGCACCGGGGAGCTGTTTTTT.

The V gene is TRBV6-1, the J gene TRBJ1-2, with D uncertain. The CDR3 covers 14 residues. Per germline, CDR1 MNHNS and CDR2 SASEGT. V was clipped by 2 bases and J by 4 bases, with 11 bases between them. CDR3 nucleotide sequence: TGTGCCAGCAGTGAATCGAGGGCAGGCTATGGCTACACCTTC. Its protein product is CASSESRAGYGYTF.

The chain joins TRBV5-4 to TRBJ1-2; 9 positions agree with TRBD1. The CDR3 covers 14 residues. After removal of 4 bases from V and 7 bases from J, the junction contained 8 bases not matched to a gene. CDR1 and CDR2 (germline): SGHNT, YYREEE (reference sequence). CDR3 loop: CASSTGQGQRGYTF. CDR3 in DNA: TGTGCCAGCAGCACTGGACAGGGGCAACGTGGCTACACCTTC.

J is TRBJ1-4 and V is TRBV2, with 9 bases fitting TRBD1. The V and J ends lost 3 bases and 10 bases, in that order; junction bases with no gene match: 3. This CDR3 spans 13 amino acids. Germline lookup yields CDR1 SNHLY and CDR2 FYNNEI. CDR3 sequence: CASSEGQGGKLFF. DNA of the CDR3: TGTGCCAGCAGTGAGGGACAGGGCGGAAAACTGTTTTTT.

The genes are TRBV4-3 and TRBJ2-3; tentatively, D is TRBD1 (5 bases). With 2 bases removed from V and 8 bases from J, the gap between germline ends came to 11 bases. The CDR3 is 13 amino acids. From germline, CDR1 is LGHNA and CDR2 YSLEER. The CDR3 is CASSQLIRGTQYF. The CDR3 coding sequence is TGCGCCAGCAGCCAACTCATAAGGGGTACGCAGTATTTT.

This clone was counted a few times. The rearrangement joins TRBV4-3 to TRBJ2-2, with TRBD2 as a possible D gene (6 bases). CDR1 is LGHNA and CDR2 is YSLEER in the germline V gene. V lost 1 base and J 5 bases, leaving 14 bases between the germline ends. The CDR3 is made up of 16 amino acids. The chain's CDR3 is CASSQGPGVGTGELFF. The CDR3 DNA is TGCGCCAGCAGCCAAGGACCGGGGGTTGGGACCGGGGAGCTGTTTTTT.

The CDR3 loop reads CASNLHKEGLDYGYTF. In DNA, the CDR3 is TGTGCCAGCAACCTCCACAAGGAGGGCTTGGACTATGGCTACACCTTC. The gene calls are TRBV7-9 and TRBJ1-2; D gene ambiguous. V was cut by 7 bases and J by 3 bases, with 21 bases left in between. CDR3 length: 16 residues. The germline V gene encodes CDR1 SEHNR and CDR2 FQNEAQ (reference sequence).